This record concerns one T cell receptor beta chain sequence. This may stem from a read error, because a much larger clone lies one nucleotide away. This CDR3 region has 14 residues. The germline V gene encodes CDR1 MNHEY and CDR2 SVGAGI. This record comes from a study of OX40 agonist ivuxolimab in advanced cancers. Sequencing used immunoSEQ multiplex PCR; TCRdb keeps in-frame clones, though not all of them. The sample lists 35,000 to 45,000 clones, just under 95% occurring once. The rearrangement links TRBV6-5 to TRBJ2-2; D is ambiguous. The TCR comes from an adult with an advanced solid tumor such as melanoma, head and neck, liver or kidney cancer. The starting material was CD4+ or CD8+ T cells sorted from blood, obtained in a trial of the OX40 agonist ivuxolimab. For the CDR3, the DNA is TGTGCCAGCAATTACTCAGGAGTCACCGGGGAGCTGTTTTTT. It specifies CASNYSGVTGELFF.